Sequencing of this T cell receptor beta chain was carried out in a study of glioma-infiltrating T cells (dated by TCRdb to the mid-2010s). About the study as a whole: The study sequenced TCR alpha- and beta-chain repertoires from glioma tissue, from non-neoplastic brain tissue and from matched peripheral blood mononuclear cells. To gauge divergence between tissue and blood T-cell populations, every tissue-infiltrating repertoire was compared against the peripheral blood repertoire from the same patient. The paired cohort was made up of three low-grade glioma patients, under ten primary glioblastoma patients and three non-glioma patients who contributed non-neoplastic brain tissue.

This clonotype appeared many times. Its binding antigen is unknown. No much larger clone is present one base from it, and per-base qualities are unavailable. V is trimmed back by 6 bases and J by 1 base, and the junction contains 7 bases that no gene match accounts for. The CDR3 contains 16 residues, cysteine and phenylalanine counted. Only the CDR3 DNA stays, 48 bases, in frame from base 1. Looking up the germline V gene yields CDR1 MDHEN and CDR2 SYDVKM. General conclusions and limits of the study: Very few CDR3 sequences were found to be shared between tissue and blood, and this scarcity was attributed to high CDR3 diversity and limited sampling. VJ-independent divergence between tissue and blood was lower than expected in non-neoplastic patients but higher than expected in all gliomas, particularly low-grade gliomas. Group comparisons were based on small numbers of patients: three non-neoplastic, three low-grade glioma and several glioblastoma patients.

The iRepertoire nested amplicon-rescue multiplex PCR (arm-PCR) platform was used to amplify TCR alpha and beta CDR3 regions from RNA. For one-step reverse transcription and amplification, about 85-450 ng of tissue mRNA or PBMC total RNA was used as input. Following bead purification, Illumina adapters were added by a secondary multiplex PCR, and the libraries were gel-purified between 200 and 400 bp. Demultiplexing relied on internal 6-nucleotide barcodes carried by the libraries. Sequencing of libraries was performed on an Illumina MiSeq with 2x220 or 2x250 nucleotide paired-end reads. In the authors' own workflow: Paired reads were merged with FLASH 1.2.11 and aligned to the GRCh37 human genome with BWA-MEM before extracting TRA and TRB reads. V and J assignment used an IMGT-derived reference of cassette sequences and CDR3 motifs that included pseudogenes. Reads were translated in three frames, and productive CDR3s were defined by a C…FGXG motif without stop codons. Clonotypes were defined as unique combinations of V-J cassette pair and CDR3 amino acid sequence. Reads were filtered by Hamming distance, thresholded by each sample's sequence error rate in mapped regions. The public sequencing data were trimmed at Q25 with fastp and processed into clonotypes with MiXCR by TCRdb, which kept only in-frame beta chains. Rows are unified per CDR3 protein, each entry keeping the most common DNA and genes. None of the V and J calls come from the authors' own analysis; TCRdb made them. The sample contains more than 95,000 distinct CDR3 sequences, roughly 24% of them found a single time. Roughly 15% of the sample belongs to the ten largest clones.

Sequencing used glioma tissue, nonneoplastic brain tissue, or PBMCs (not recorded which). The chain joins TRBV28 to TRBJ2-5; 11 bases in between match TRBD2. The source of this sequence is a human donor with low-grade glioma or glioblastoma, undergoing nonglioma brain surgery, or in good health (not recorded which). The nucleotides read TGTGCCAGCAGCCCTATTAGCGGGAGGGCCCAAGAGACCCAGTACTTC. It translates as CASSPISGRAQETQYF.